These 31 T cell receptor beta chains originate from one sample sequenced in a study of blood T cell repertoires in COVID-19. Profiled with immunoSEQ multiplex PCR; TCRdb holds only in-frame clones, not every one. The sample lists some 150,000 clones, under 85% occurring once. The sample comprised peripheral blood. The origin of the receptors is a man between 60 and 70 years old who had recovered from COVID-19.

This clone was found a few times. The same CDR3 is also encoded by other DNA sequences in this sample. The V and J genes are TRBV9 and TRBJ2-7; 10 nucleotides line up with TRBD2. The CDR3 length is 15 residues. The germline V gene encodes CDR1 SGDLS and CDR2 YYNGEE. V was pared by 0 bases and J by 4 bases, with 4 bases of the junction left unmatched. Here the CDR3 DNA reads TGTGCCAGCAGCGTAGGTCCTAGCGGGGGATACGAGCAGTACTTC. Translating it yields CASSVGPSGGYEQYF.

J is TRBJ2-7 and V is TRBV6-5; 9 bases fit TRBD2. Germline V gene data show CDR1 as MNHEY and CDR2 as SVGAGI. V was pared by 0 bases and J by 2 bases, with 2 bases of the junction left unmatched. This CDR3 spans 15 amino acids. The chain's CDR3 is CASSYSGLAAYEQYF. The CDR3 DNA reads as TGTGCCAGCAGTTACTCGGGACTAGCAGCCTACGAGCAGTACTTC.

This clone was found once. The chain employs TRBV2 and TRBJ2-7, with D possibly TRBD1 on 6 matching bases. With 9 bases removed from V and 3 bases from J, the gap between germline ends came to 18 bases. The CDR3 covers 14 residues. From germline, CDR1 is SNHLY and CDR2 FYNNEI. The CDR3 spells CASTQQGRVYEQYF. The DNA of the CDR3 is TGTGCCAGTACCCAACAGGGTAGGGTCTACGAGCAGTACTTC.

This rearrangement joins TRBV7-9 to TRBJ1-3; a possible D gene is TRBD1 (5 bases). Germline values: CDR1 SEHNR, CDR2 FQNEAQ (reference sequence). This CDR3 spans 15 amino acids. Trimming cost V 4 bases and J 3 bases, with 13 bases left between them. The CDR3 DNA follows: TGTGCCAGCAGCTCCGGGCGGACAAATGGAAACACCATATATTTT. Translating it yields CASSSGRTNGNTIYF.

V and J are TRBV6-1 and TRBJ2-7; 11 positions match TRBD1. The V segment lost 2 bases and the J segment 6 bases; nucleotides outside the gene matches: 6. This CDR3 is built from 15 residues. The germline gives CDR1 MNHNS, CDR2 SASEGT. CDR3: CASSESPGQGVEQYF. CDR3 bases: TGTGCCAGCAGTGAATCTCCGGGACAGGGGGTCGAGCAGTACTTC.

V is TRBV27 and J is TRBJ1-2, with a tentative D call TRBD1 (6 bases). The CDR3 length is 15 residues. Trimming took off 6 bases at V and 7 bases at J, with 21 bases between the two ends. Germline values: CDR1 MNHEY, CDR2 SMNVEV (reference sequence). The CDR3 nucleotides read TGTGCCAGCAGCTCGGACAGCCCCCAAGTTGGTGGCTACACCTTC. Protein product: CASSSDSPQVGGYTF.

The rearrangement links TRBV2 to TRBJ2-5; 7 bases match TRBD2. Unmatched junction bases numbered 5, after V lost 6 bases and J lost 1 base. The CDR3 has 14 amino acids. In germline, CDR1 is SNHLY, CDR2 FYNNEI. The CDR3 sequence is CASRASSGQETQYF. The CDR3 bases are TGTGCCAGCAGGGCTTCTAGCGGCCAAGAGACCCAGTACTTC.

The chain has TRBV7-3 and TRBJ1-1; D perhaps matches TRBD1 (6 bases). V was clipped by 5 bases and J by 0 bases, with 19 bases between them. CDR3 size: 17 residues. Germline CDR1 and CDR2: SGHTA and FQGTGA. CDR3 in amino acids: CASSPRGAGALNTEAFF. Here the CDR3 DNA reads TGTGCCAGCAGCCCCCGGGGGGCAGGGGCTCTGAACACTGAAGCTTTCTTT.

This chain connects TRBV7-6 to TRBJ2-5, with a weak D call TRBD2 (6 bases). Trimming took 4 bases from V and 5 from J, leaving 11 bases between them. Germline V lookup: CDR1 SGHVS, CDR2 FNYEAQ. This CDR3 region has 13 residues. CDR3 protein: CASSYQRGETQYF. CDR3 bases: TGTGCCAGCAGCTACCAACGGGGGGAGACCCAGTACTTC.

This clone was recorded once. The rearrangement links TRBV5-1 to TRBJ1-4; a weak D match, TRBD1 (5 bases). The CDR3 is 15 amino acids. From germline, CDR1 is SGHRS and CDR2 YFSETQ. V was cut by 3 bases and J by 0 bases, with 9 bases left in between. Here the CDR3 DNA reads TGCGCCAGCAGCTCTACGACAGCAACTAATGAAAAACTGTTTTTT. Translating gives CASSSTTATNEKLFF.

This chain joins TRBV7-9 and TRBJ1-2; TRBD1 agrees at 8 bases. This CDR3 is built from 14 residues. With 5 bases clipped from V and 2 bases from J, the junction kept 4 bases outside the gene matches. Germline V gene sequence: CDR1 SEHNR, CDR2 FQNEAQ (reference sequence). CDR3 sequence: CASSPGQGNYGYTF. The CDR3 DNA reads as TGTGCCAGCAGCCCTGGACAGGGCAACTATGGCTACACCTTC.

The rearrangement joins TRBV29-1 to TRBJ2-1, with a possible D match to TRBD2 (6 bases). From germline, CDR1 is SQVTM and CDR2 ANQGSEA. The ends were cut back, 7 bases at V and 0 bases at J, with 13 bases in the middle. The CDR3 totals 14 residues. The CDR3 loop is CSALRGSSYNEQFF. The CDR3, as DNA: TGCAGCGCCCTCCGGGGGTCCTCCTACAATGAGCAGTTCTTC.

The chain combines TRBV4-2 with TRBJ2-7; perhaps TRBD1 as D (6 bases). The CDR3 has 14 residues. The V and J ends lost 0 bases and 2 bases respectively, with 8 bases between them. CDR1 LGHNA and CDR2 YNFKEQ come from the germline V gene. The CDR3 protein is CASSQENRAYEQYF. The CDR3 DNA reads as TGTGCCAGCAGCCAAGAAAACAGGGCCTACGAGCAGTACTTC.

This clone was found a few times. This rearrangement joins TRBV7-2 to TRBJ2-2; D gene ambiguous. This CDR3 has 14 amino acids. The V end lost 1 base, the J end lost 5 bases, and 8 bases lay between the germline ends. CDR1 is SGHTA and CDR2 is FQGNSA in the germline V gene. CDR3 in amino acids: CASSLGRRTGELFF. The CDR3 nucleotides read TGTGCCAGCAGCTTAGGACGGCGGACCGGGGAGCTGTTTTTT.

The chain employs TRBV3-1 (or the pseudogene TRBV3-2) and TRBJ2-7, with TRBD2 matching 12 bases. The CDR3 sequence is 15 residues long. Trimming took 1 base from V and 6 from J; bases not matched to a gene: 4. The germline gives CDR1 LGHDT, CDR2 YNNKEL (reference sequence). DNA for the CDR3: TGTGCCAGCAGCCAAGGCCTAGCGGGGGGGCCCGAGCAGTACTTC. The encoded protein is CASSQGLAGGPEQYF.

The chain uses TRBV6-1 and TRBJ1-1; the D gene is possibly TRBD1 (5 bases). This CDR3 spans 13 amino acids. Trimming cost V 3 bases and J 4 bases, with 9 bases left between them. Germline CDR1 is MNHNS and CDR2 is SASEGT. The CDR3 sequence is CASSDRVGTEAFF. The CDR3 bases are TGTGCCAGCAGTGACAGGGTGGGCACTGAAGCTTTCTTT.

This clone has a single count. The rearrangement uses TRBV9 and TRBJ1-3; TRBD1 matches at 8 bases. V lost 0 bases and J lost 2; bases outside the gene matches: 7. Germline values: CDR1 SGDLS, CDR2 YYNGEE. The CDR3 runs 17 residues. The CDR3 is CASSVAPGTGAGNTIYF. The CDR3 bases are TGTGCCAGCAGCGTAGCCCCCGGGACAGGAGCTGGAAACACCATATATTTT.

In regard to this clone: A read error may be the cause here, since a much bigger clone is one base away. The V and J genes are TRBV12-3 or TRBV12-4 and TRBJ1-2; 7 bases match TRBD1. The V and J ends lost 6 bases and 2 bases, in that order; junction bases with no gene match: 3. The CDR3 has 13 amino acids. This CDR3 is CASRQTGNYGYTF. CDR3 in DNA: TGTGCCAGCAGACAGACAGGGAACTATGGCTACACCTTC.

The V call is TRBV7-3, the J call TRBJ2-2, with D tentatively TRBD2 (7 bases). In germline, CDR1 is SGHTA, CDR2 FQGTGA. This CDR3 has 15 residues. V was clipped by 5 bases and J by 7 bases, with 17 bases between them. The CDR3 reads CASSLGAGAGGELFF. Written as DNA, the CDR3 is TGTGCCAGCAGCCTAGGGGCGGGGGCAGGCGGGGAGCTGTTTTTT.

This clone came up a few times. V usage is TRBV7-9 and J usage is TRBJ1-1, with D maybe TRBD1 (6 bases). V was clipped by 4 bases and J by 3 bases, with 12 bases between them. This CDR3 contains 14 residues. Germline assignment: CDR1 SEHNR and CDR2 FQNEAQ (reference sequence). CDR3 loop: CASSYNRVDTEAFF. Here the CDR3 DNA reads TGTGCCAGCAGCTACAACAGGGTCGACACTGAAGCTTTCTTT. Together with reference TRBV7-9 and TRBJ1-1, the CDR3 gives the full variable domain: DTGVSQNPRHKITKRGQNVTFRCDPISEHNRLYWYRQTLGQGPEFLTYFQNEAQLEKSRLLSDRFSAERPKGSFSTLEIQRTEQGDSAMYLCASSYNRVDTEAFFGQGTRLTVV.

The genes are TRBV6-2 or TRBV6-3 and TRBJ2-2; 9 bases are a match to TRBD1. Germline CDR1 reads MNHEY; CDR2 reads SVGEGT. V lost 3 bases to trimming and J lost 7 bases; unmatched junction nucleotides: 3. This CDR3 spans 14 amino acids. CDR3 nucleotides: TGTGCCAGCAGTTATACAGGGGGCATCGGGGAGCTGTTTTTT. Translated: CASSYTGGIGELFF.

The chain has TRBV10-1 and TRBJ1-3, with D possibly matching TRBD1 (6 bases). The germline V and J ends were trimmed by 6 bases and 0 bases, with 39 bases remaining between them. The CDR3 has 24 residues. CDR1 is WNHNN, CDR2 SYGVQD, per germline (reference sequence). CDR3 in DNA: TGCGCCAGCAGGGGCCTTCCACAGGGAAACTTAACCCTCCTTTCCCCCTTCTCTGGAAACACCATATATTTT. This codes for CASRGLPQGNLTLLSPFSGNTIYF.

The V call is TRBV5-1, the J call TRBJ1-4; D is perhaps TRBD1 (5 bases). From germline, CDR1 is SGHRS and CDR2 YFSETQ. V was cut by 1 base and J by 8 bases, with 15 bases left in between. The CDR3 loop spans 15 amino acids. CDR3 nucleotide sequence: TGCGCCAGCAGCTTGTTTGAACAGGAGGGGGAAAAACTGTTTTTT. This sequence encodes CASSLFEQEGEKLFF.

J is TRBJ1-1 and V is TRBV5-1; possible D gene TRBD1, 5 bases. Germline V lookup: CDR1 SGHRS, CDR2 YFSETQ. The V end was cut by 3 bases, the J end by 3 bases, with 15 bases between. The CDR3 is 15 amino acids. The chain's CDR3 is CASSSELQGYTEAFF. The CDR3 region has the DNA TGCGCCAGCAGCTCGGAACTCCAGGGCTACACTGAAGCTTTCTTT.

The chain carries TRBV6-5 and TRBJ1-3; TRBD1 might be the D (5 bases). Germline loops: CDR1 MNHEY, CDR2 SVGAGI. V lost 7 bases and J 4 bases, leaving 5 bases between the germline ends. This CDR3 is 11 amino acids long. The CDR3 coding sequence is TGTGCCAGCAAGGGGGGAAACACCATATATTTT. Its translation is CASKGGNTIYF.

This rearrangement joins TRBV6-2 or TRBV6-3 to TRBJ2-1, with 7 bases aligning to TRBD2. The germline CDR1 and CDR2 sequences are MNHEY and SVGEGT. Trimming cost V 4 bases and J 4 bases; bases outside gene matches: 10. The CDR3 contains 16 residues. The CDR3 sequence: CASSSPPGREYNEQFF. Here the CDR3 DNA reads TGTGCCAGCAGTTCGCCGCCCGGGCGGGAGTACAATGAGCAGTTCTTC.

The chain links TRBV25-1 to TRBJ1-1; possibly TRBD1 for D (5 bases). The germline V gene has CDR1 MGHDK and CDR2 SYGVNS. This CDR3 comprises 13 residues. With 4 bases removed from V and 8 bases from J, the gap between germline ends came to 14 bases. CDR3 bases: TGTGCCAGCAGTGGCATGGACATCTCGGAAGCTTTCTTT. Protein: CASSGMDISEAFF.

The chain is built from TRBV19 and TRBJ1-2; D not resolved. V lost 0 bases to trimming and J lost 4 bases, with 12 bases between them. Germline V gene sequence: CDR1 LNHDA, CDR2 SQIVND (reference sequence). CDR3 size: 15 residues. CDR3 residues: CASSIDRTDSYGYTF. CDR3 DNA sequence: TGTGCCAGTAGTATAGATCGGACGGACTCCTATGGCTACACCTTC.

The DNA for the CDR3 is TGTGCCAGCACCCTAGGGGGGGCAGGCACCGGGGAGCTGTTTTTT. Protein: CASTLGGAGTGELFF. The V gene is TRBV13, the J gene TRBJ2-2, with D possibly TRBD2 on 7 matching bases. The CDR3 sequence is 15 residues long. V gave up 7 bases and J gave up 4 bases, with 16 bases separating them. Germline lookup yields CDR1 PRHDT and CDR2 FYEKMQ (reference sequence).

The rearrangement links TRBV7-2 to TRBJ1-1, with D maybe TRBD1 (6 bases). This CDR3 is built from 11 residues. CDR1 and CDR2 (germline): SGHTA, FQGNSA. Between the trimmed V and J ends, which lost 7 bases and 11 bases, there was a span of 14 bases. The CDR3 DNA is TGTGCCAGCACCGTCAGGGGCGCGGCTTTCTTT. This encodes CASTVRGAAFF.

This chain links TRBV7-6 with TRBJ1-3; D is uncertain. CDR1 and CDR2 (germline): SGHVS, FNYEAQ. The CDR3 runs to 16 residues. Trimming left V 5 bases short and J 0 bases short, with 14 bases between. Written as DNA, the CDR3 is TGTGCCAGCAGCGGGAGTGTACTCTTCTCTGGAAACACCATATATTTT. Protein product: CASSGSVLFSGNTIYF.